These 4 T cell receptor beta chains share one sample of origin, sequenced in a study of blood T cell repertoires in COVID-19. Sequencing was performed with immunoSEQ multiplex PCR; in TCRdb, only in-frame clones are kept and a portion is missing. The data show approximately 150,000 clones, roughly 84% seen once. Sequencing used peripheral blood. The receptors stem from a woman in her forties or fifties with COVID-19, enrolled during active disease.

CDR3: CASSYSAAGSSYEQYF. The CDR3, as DNA: TGCGCCAGCAGCTACTCGGCGGCGGGGAGCTCCTACGAGCAGTACTTC. V gene TRBV5-1 combines with J gene TRBJ2-7, with TRBD2 as a possible D gene (6 bases). V lost 3 bases to trimming and J lost 0 bases, with 16 bases between them. This CDR3 comprises 16 residues. Germline CDR1 is SGHRS and CDR2 is YFSETQ.

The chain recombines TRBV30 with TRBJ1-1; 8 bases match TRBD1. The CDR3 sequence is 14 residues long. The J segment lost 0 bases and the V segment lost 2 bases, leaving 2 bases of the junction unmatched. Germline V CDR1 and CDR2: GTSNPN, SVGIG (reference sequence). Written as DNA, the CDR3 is TGTGCCTGGAGTCCAGGGGGCCTGAACACTGAAGCTTTCTTT. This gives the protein CAWSPGGLNTEAFF.

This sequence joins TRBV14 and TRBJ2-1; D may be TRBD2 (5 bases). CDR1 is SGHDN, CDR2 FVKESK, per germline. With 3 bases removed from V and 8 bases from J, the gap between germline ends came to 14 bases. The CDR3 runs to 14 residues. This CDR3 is CASSQRVIADEQFF. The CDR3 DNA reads TGTGCCAGCAGCCAGAGGGTCATCGCGGATGAGCAGTTCTTC.

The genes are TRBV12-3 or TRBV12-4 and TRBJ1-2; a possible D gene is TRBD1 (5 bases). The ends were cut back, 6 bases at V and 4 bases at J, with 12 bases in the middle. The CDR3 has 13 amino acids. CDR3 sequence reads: CASSPRQFYGYTF. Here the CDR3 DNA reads TGTGCCAGCAGCCCCAGACAGTTCTATGGCTACACCTTC.